Following are 4 T cell receptor beta chains from one sample sequenced in a study of molecular identifiers for immune sequencing clone quantification. TCRdb re-analysed the PCR reads in MiXCR, keeping a single row per CDR3 protein. This sample has approximately 670,000 distinct CDR3 sequences, with less than 20% found just once. Specimen: naive CD8+ T cells from blood, with Jurkat cell RNA spiked in. As to subset: FACS-sorted CD8+CD4-CCR7+CD45RA+ naive T cells. The source of these receptors is a human donor in good health. Some libraries in this study had Jurkat cell RNA spiked in.

Comment on this clonotype: A much larger clone is a single base away; this may be a read error. The chain has TRBV7-6 and TRBJ2-7, with a weak D call TRBD1 (6 bases). Germline CDR1 SGHVS, CDR2 FNYEAQ. Trimming took off 3 bases at V and 3 bases at J, with 12 bases between the two ends. CDR3 length equals 14 residues. CDR3 nucleotide sequence: TGTGCCAGCAGCTTTCGGGACAACGTCTACGAGCAGTACTTC. Encoded protein: CASSFRDNVYEQYF.

About this clonotype itself: A read error may be the cause here, since a much bigger clone is one base away. This sequence joins TRBV6-6 and TRBJ2-7, with TRBD2 matching 8 bases. Germline lookup yields CDR1 MNHNY and CDR2 SVGAGI (reference sequence). The CDR3 runs 15 residues. The CDR3 DNA reads as TGTGCCACGACACCTTCTACCGGGACTAGAGGCGAGCAGCACTTC. Residues: CATTPSTGTRGEQHF.

The table lists this clonotype with many counts. This chain uses TRBV28 with TRBJ2-3; D gene unclear. V lost 5 bases to trimming and J lost 8 bases, with 11 bases between them. In germline, CDR1 is MDHEN, CDR2 SYDVKM. The CDR3 runs 12 residues. CDR3 amino acids: CASSQVYGTQYF. In DNA, the CDR3 is TGTGCCAGCAGTCAAGTCTATGGTACGCAGTATTTT.

A remark on this clonotype: This sequence may be a read error, since a much larger clone differs from it by one base. This sequence joins TRBV9 and TRBJ2-2; the D gene is possibly TRBD1 (5 bases). The CDR3 length is 15 residues. Germline CDR1 SGDLS, CDR2 YYNGEE. V shed 3 bases and J shed 5 bases, with 14 bases lying between them. The CDR3 loop reads CASSAEAGWTGELFF. CDR3 nucleotide sequence: TGTGCCAGCAGCGCAGAGGCAGGGTGGACCGGGGAGCTGTTTTTT.